Below, one TCR beta chain is given with its context. The CDR3 has 14 amino acids. V shed 4 bases and J 5 bases; nucleotides not matched to a gene: 2. Germline V gene data show CDR1 as SGHRS and CDR2 as YFSETQ. The entry originates in a study of blood T cell repertoires in COVID-19. Study details: The study drew acute and convalescent COVID-19 samples from the United States, Italy and Spain. Sources were T cells, B-cell-depleted T cells, or PBMCs; the material itself was cDNA or gDNA.

This table comes from immunoSEQ multiplex PCR, and its TCRdb copy is limited to in-frame clones, with some not included. The sample carries 15,000 to 20,000 clones, around 90% recorded once. The J gene is TRBJ1-6, the V gene TRBV5-1, with TRBD1 matching 8 bases. Sequencing was carried out using peripheral blood. The sequence was obtained from a human donor in a cohort sampled during active COVID-19. DNA of the CDR3: TGCGCCAGCAGCCGGACAGGGAATAATTCACCCCTCCACTTT. It translates to CASSRTGNNSPLHF.